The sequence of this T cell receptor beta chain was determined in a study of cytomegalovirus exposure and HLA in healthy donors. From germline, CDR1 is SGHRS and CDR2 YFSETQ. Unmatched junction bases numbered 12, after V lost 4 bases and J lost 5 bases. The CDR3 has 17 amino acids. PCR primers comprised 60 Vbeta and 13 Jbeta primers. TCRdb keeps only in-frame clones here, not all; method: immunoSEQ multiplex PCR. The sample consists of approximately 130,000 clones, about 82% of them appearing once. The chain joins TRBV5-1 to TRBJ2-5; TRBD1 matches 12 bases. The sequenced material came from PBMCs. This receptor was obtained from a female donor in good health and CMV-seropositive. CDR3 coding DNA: TGCGCCAGCAGCCCGGGACAGGGGGCATCGGGTTGGGAGACCCAGTACTTC. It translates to CASSPGQGASGWETQYF. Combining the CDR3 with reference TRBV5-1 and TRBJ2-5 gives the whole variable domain KAGVTQTPRYLIKTRGQQVTLSCSPISGHRSVSWYQQTPGQGLQFLFEYFSETQRNKGNFPGRFSGRQFSNSRSEMNVSTLELGDSALYLCASSPGQGASGWETQYFGPGTRLLVL.